Listed below are T cell receptor beta chains from one sample, sequenced in a study of T cells in Graves' hyperthyroidism and ophthalmopathy. A single record per CDR3 protein comes from TCRdb applying MiXCR to the multiplex PCR reads. The data hold a few hundred thousand distinct CDR3 sequences, with under 25% observed a single time. Sample: blood. The receptors here all came from a woman between 50 and 59 years old with Graves' hyperthyroidism. CDR3s include the opening cysteine and the closing phenylalanine or tryptophan. D genes are given only for firm matches. The size field is filled for only some rows; it gives once, few, many or a size class.

j_call v_call clone_size d_call cdr3_aa cdr3_nt
TRBJ2-3 TRBV7-6 few TRBD2 CASSDPLAGVFTDTQYF TGTGCCAGCAGCGACCCGCTAGCGGGAGTGTTCACAGATACGCAGTATTTT
TRBJ1-2 TRBV14 few - CASSQHQIYGYTF TGTGCCAGCAGCCAACACCAAATTTATGGCTACACCTTC
TRBJ2-7 TRBV9 - - CASSLGSGSPYEQYF TGTGCCAGCAGCCTTGGTTCTGGGTCGCCCTACGAGCAGTACTTC
TRBJ2-6 TRBV7-2 many - CASSLSFNVLTF TGTGCCAGCAGCCTCTCGTTTAACGTCCTGACTTTC
TRBJ2-2 TRBV15 many TRBD1 CATSNKRTGTGELFF TGTGCCACCAGCAACAAACGGACAGGGACCGGGGAGCTGTTTTTT
TRBJ2-5 TRBV9 - - CASSSSDYYETQYF TGTGCCAGCAGCTCGTCGGACTATTATGAGACCCAGTACTTC
TRBJ1-4 TRBV5-1 few TRBD1 CASSQDRAQANEKLFF TGCGCCAGCAGCCAAGACAGGGCTCAGGCTAATGAAAAACTGTTTTTT
TRBJ1-5 TRBV10-1 - - CASSAGRDQPQHF TGCGCCAGCAGTGCGGGACGGGATCAGCCCCAGCATTTT
TRBJ2-1 TRBV11-1 - TRBD2 CASSLVPGTSGSWGSYNEQFF TGTGCCAGCAGCTTAGTCCCAGGGACTAGCGGCTCCTGGGGGTCCTACAATGAGCAGTTCTTC
TRBJ2-6 TRBV18 few - CASSRRDTSSGANVLTF TGTGCCAGCTCCCGCCGGGACACATCCTCTGGGGCCAACGTCCTGACTTTC
TRBJ2-3 TRBV30 - TRBD2 CAWSNIGLAGGYTDTQYF TGTGCCTGGAGCAACATAGGACTAGCGGGAGGGTACACAGATACGCAGTATTTT
TRBJ1-2 TRBV18 few - CASAGQIYGYTF TGTGCCAGCGCCGGACAGATCTATGGCTACACCTTC
TRBJ2-5 TRBV29-1 - TRBD2 CSVERAGVQETQYF TGCAGCGTTGAACGAGCGGGAGTCCAAGAGACCCAGTACTTC
TRBJ1-1 TRBV7-8 many TRBD1 CASSLARGLTEAFF TGTGCCAGCAGCTTAGCCAGGGGGCTCACTGAAGCTTTCTTT
TRBJ2-3 TRBV2 many TRBD2 CASSEGGGGHTDTQYF TGTGCCAGCAGTGAGGGGGGCGGGGGGCACACAGATACGCAGTATTTT
TRBJ2-1 TRBV6-1 many TRBD1 CASSRTGEYNEQFF TGTGCCAGCAGTCGGACAGGGGAATACAATGAGCAGTTCTTC
TRBJ1-4 TRBV2 many - CASTEGGNEKLFF TGTGCCAGCACCGAGGGGGGAAATGAAAAACTGTTTTTT
TRBJ1-3 TRBV5-4 few TRBD1 CASSWGQGLATNTIYF TGTGCCAGCAGTTGGGGACAGGGGTTAGCTACAAACACCATATATTTT
TRBJ2-5 TRBV4-2 few TRBD1 CASSQDLGTGGGETQYF TGTGCCAGCAGCCAAGATCTCGGGACAGGGGGCGGAGAGACCCAGTACTTC
TRBJ1-4 TRBV6-1 - - CASSRNRVYNEKLFF TGTGCCAGCAGTCGCAATAGAGTTTATAATGAAAAACTGTTTTTT
TRBJ1-5 TRBV6-1 many - CASSARPTDQPQHF TGTGCCAGCAGTGCCCGACCCACGGATCAGCCCCAGCATTTT
TRBJ1-2 TRBV6-5 - TRBD1 CASSYIGTGGSSNYGYTF TGTGCCAGCAGTTACATTGGGACAGGGGGCTCTTCCAACTATGGCTACACCTTC
TRBJ2-7 TRBV27 few TRBD2 CASRNWGGNSYEQYF TGTGCCAGCAGAAATTGGGGGGGTAACTCCTACGAGCAGTACTTC
TRBJ1-1 TRBV4-1 many - CASSLREGLNTEAFF TGCGCCAGCAGCCTCCGCGAGGGCCTGAACACTGAAGCTTTCTTT
TRBJ1-2 TRBV30 few TRBD1 CAWSPGQGGGYTF TGTGCCTGGAGTCCCGGACAGGGCGGGGGCTACACCTTC
TRBJ2-3 TRBV5-1 many TRBD2 CASSLGTTFLDTQYF TGCGCCAGCAGCCTCGGGACTACCTTCTTGGATACGCAGTATTTT
TRBJ2-3 TRBV5-1 - - CASGLDRPTDTQYF TGCGCCAGCGGCCTGGACCGGCCCACAGATACGCAGTATTTT
TRBJ1-5 TRBV11-3 many TRBD1 CASSLGRGQGENSNQPQHF TGTGCCAGCAGCTTAGGCCGGGGACAGGGGGAGAATAGCAATCAGCCCCAGCATTTT
TRBJ2-7 TRBV24-1 many TRBD2 CATSDPAGGSYEQYF TGTGCCACCAGTGATCCAGCGGGAGGATCCTACGAGCAGTACTTC
TRBJ2-7 TRBV20-1 - TRBD2 CSARDPRTSGRANEQYF TGCAGTGCTAGAGATCCGAGGACTAGCGGGAGGGCCAACGAGCAGTACTTC
TRBJ2-3 TRBV7-3 few TRBD2 CASSLRAGGPADTQYF TGTGCCAGCAGCTTAAGGGCGGGAGGGCCTGCAGATACGCAGTATTTT
TRBJ2-5 TRBV7-2 - TRBD2 CASSPGLAVYQETQYF TGTGCCAGCAGCCCGGGACTAGCGGTCTACCAAGAGACCCAGTACTTC
TRBJ1-1 TRBV11-2 many TRBD1 CASSLPGTGSTEAFF TGTGCCAGCAGCTTGCCCGGGACAGGGAGCACTGAAGCTTTCTTT
TRBJ1-4 TRBV28 - - CASSYGRPNEKLFF TGTGCCAGCAGTTATGGAAGACCTAATGAAAAACTGTTTTTT
TRBJ2-7 TRBV28 many TRBD1 CASSFTGTGQPEQYF TGTGCCAGCAGTTTTACCGGGACAGGGCAGCCCGAGCAGTACTTC
TRBJ2-7 TRBV5-1 few TRBD1 CASSLGDRDTYEQYF TGCGCCAGCAGCTTGGGAGACAGGGACACCTACGAGCAGTACTTC
TRBJ1-2 TRBV7-2 - TRBD1 CASSLRDLGGQGAYGYTF TGTGCCAGCAGCTTGAGGGACCTCGGGGGACAGGGGGCGTATGGCTACACCTTC
TRBJ2-1 TRBV6-1 many - CASSPISAGVYNEQFF TGTGCCAGCAGTCCCATTTCAGCGGGTGTCTACAATGAGCAGTTCTTC
TRBJ2-7 TRBV19 - - CASSPGTPSVEQYF TGTGCCAGTAGTCCCGGGACGCCAAGTGTGGAGCAGTACTTC
TRBJ2-1 TRBV6-9 - TRBD1 CASSYTGTGGMVEFF TGTGCCAGCAGTTACACCGGGACAGGGGGCATGGTCGAGTTCTTC
TRBJ2-2 TRBV7-8 few TRBD1 CASSPTGTENTGELFF TGTGCCAGCAGCCCGACGGGGACAGAGAACACCGGGGAGCTGTTTTTT
TRBJ1-1 TRBV7-9 - - CASSPGRGQNTEAFF TGTGCCAGCAGCCCAGGAAGAGGACAGAACACTGAAGCTTTCTTT
TRBJ1-4 TRBV2 - - CASSLTAATTNEKLFF TGTGCCAGCAGTCTGACCGCAGCTACAACTAATGAAAAACTGTTTTTT
TRBJ2-7 TRBV4-2 - TRBD2 CASSQPGSGSSYEQYF TGTGCCAGCAGCCAACCTGGTAGCGGGAGCTCCTACGAGCAGTACTTC
TRBJ2-1 TRBV7-3 - - CASSLGGDPYNEQFF TGTGCCAGCAGCTTAGGCGGAGATCCCTACAATGAGCAGTTCTTC
TRBJ2-2 TRBV20-1 many - CSARERRTGELFF TGCAGTGCTAGAGAGCGAAGGACCGGGGAGCTGTTTTTT
TRBJ2-3 TRBV5-5 many - CASSLESLVADTQYF TGTGCCAGCAGCCTGGAGTCGCTAGTGGCAGATACGCAGTATTTT
TRBJ2-5 TRBV2 - - CASRPGRETQYF TGTGCCAGCAGGCCGGGTCGGGAGACCCAGTACTTC
TRBJ2-7 TRBV12-3/TRBV12-4 many - CASSFVRTAYYYEQYF TGTGCCAGCAGTTTTGTTAGGACAGCATACTACTACGAGCAGTACTTC
TRBJ1-1 TRBV3-1 many - CASSLEGAGNTEAFF TGTGCCAGCAGCCTCGAAGGGGCGGGTAACACTGAAGCTTTCTTT
TRBJ2-1 TRBV5-8 few - CASSLEIGRGEQFF TGTGCCAGCAGCTTGGAGATAGGGAGAGGAGAGCAGTTCTTC
TRBJ1-1 TRBV6-1 many TRBD1 CASTRGWDTEAFF TGTGCCAGCACCAGGGGGTGGGACACTGAAGCTTTCTTT
TRBJ2-7 TRBV20-1 many - CSATGTLDYEQYF TGCAGTGCAACCGGGACACTGGACTACGAGCAGTACTTC
TRBJ2-3 TRBV28 many TRBD2 CASSSAGGLLRTKYF TGTGCCAGCAGTTCGGCGGGGGGGCTTCTTCGCACAAAGTATTTT